Presented here are 8 T cell receptor beta chains from one specimen sequenced in a study of vaccination and CD4 T cells after COVID-19. Researchers used the Oncomine TCR Beta short-read assay to sequence DNA from cultured CD4+ T cells. A single record per CDR3 protein comes from TCRdb applying MiXCR to the PCR reads. The table has almost 20,000 distinct CDR3 sequences, less than 55% seen once. Treatment denoted: roughly 10-day PBMC culture with coronavirus spike peptide pools or control peptides (ViraFEST assay). Their antigen targets remain unknown. The sample consisted of CD4+ T cells from blood, cultured in vitro. The receptors stem from a human donor who had recovered from COVID-19.

This clonotype was seen only a few times. This rearrangement joins TRBV10-3 to TRBJ2-2, with a tentative D call TRBD2 (7 bases). Germline loops: CDR1 ENHRY, CDR2 SYGVKD. The CDR3 has 15 amino acids. V lost 0 bases and J lost 5, with 10 bases in between. The CDR3 region has the DNA TGTGCCATCAGTGAGTCCGGGGGGCGGACCGGGGAGCTGTTTTTT. Translated, it gives CAISESGGRTGELFF.

A few counts support this clonotype. The V gene is TRBV30, the J gene TRBJ1-2; 8 bases match TRBD1. This CDR3 region has 15 residues. Looked up from germline, CDR1 is GTSNPN and CDR2 is SVGIG (reference sequence). V shed 0 bases and J 3 bases; nucleotides not matched to a gene: 6. The CDR3 region is CAWSVRTGRDYGYTF. CDR3 nucleotide sequence: TGTGCCTGGAGTGTACGGACAGGGAGGGACTATGGCTACACCTTC.

This rearrangement joins TRBV27 to TRBJ2-7; the match to TRBD1 covers 9 bases. The CDR3 length is 13 residues. V shed 5 bases, J shed 5 bases, and the junction held 4 bases outside the gene matches. Germline V gene lookup returns CDR1 MNHEY and CDR2 SMNVEV (reference sequence). The CDR3 loop is CASSRDRANEQYF. In nucleotides, the CDR3 is TGTGCCAGCAGTCGGGACAGGGCCAACGAGCAGTACTTC.

This clonotype was counted a few times. The chain is built from TRBV20-1 and TRBJ1-4; D not certain. In germline, CDR1 is DFQATT, CDR2 SNEGSKA (reference sequence). The CDR3 is made up of 13 amino acids. V was pared by 3 bases and J by 5 bases, with 10 bases between. CDR3 sequence (DNA): TGCAGTGCTAGTATTGGTACCAATGAAAAACTGTTTTTT. Translating it yields CSASIGTNEKLFF.

The chain couples TRBV2 to TRBJ2-7; tentative D call: TRBD2 (6 bases). V lost 6 bases to trimming and J lost 4 bases, with 16 bases between them. Germline CDR1 and CDR2: SNHLY and FYNNEI. The CDR3 extends over 14 amino acids. CDR3 amino acids: CASRHQGGWYEQYF. The CDR3 DNA reads TGTGCCAGCAGACACCAGGGAGGTTGGTACGAGCAGTACTTC. The full variable domain, with the rest looked up from reference TRBV2 and TRBJ2-7, is EPEVTQTPSHQVTQMGQEVILRCVPISNHLYFYWYRQILGQKVEFLVSFYNNEISEKSEIFDDQFSVERPDGSNFTLKIRSTKLEDSAMYFCASRHQGGWYEQYFGPGTRLTVT.

This chain links TRBV19 with TRBJ2-2; tentatively, D is TRBD2 (7 bases). Germline CDR1 is LNHDA and CDR2 is SQIVND (reference sequence). The length of the CDR3 is 17 residues. V was trimmed by 6 bases and J by 4 bases, leaving 21 bases between them. The CDR3: CASRHPQSAGATGELFF. The CDR3 bases are TGTGCCAGTAGACATCCCCAGTCGGCGGGGGCCACCGGGGAGCTGTTTTTT.

V and J are TRBV19 and TRBJ1-1; D is uncertain. CDR1 LNHDA and CDR2 SQIVND come from the germline V gene (reference sequence). This CDR3 has 14 residues. V was cut by 4 bases and J by 3 bases, with 12 bases left in between. The CDR3 region has the DNA TGTGCCAGTAGTAACAGAGCGGTCGACACTGAAGCTTTCTTT. Its protein product is CASSNRAVDTEAFF.

This chain links TRBV19 with TRBJ2-2; 9 nucleotides align to TRBD2. After removal of 9 bases from V and 4 bases from J, the junction contained 12 bases not matched to a gene. Germline V CDR1 and CDR2: LNHDA, SQIVND (reference sequence). The CDR3 consists of 16 residues. This chain's CDR3 is CASRLRLAGSTGELFF. DNA of the CDR3: TGTGCCAGCCGCCTCAGGCTAGCGGGAAGCACCGGGGAGCTGTTTTTT.